This TCR beta chain was documented in a study of CD8 T cells in Susac syndrome (dated by TCRdb to the late 2010s). The study in broad terms: Whether CD8+ T cell activation and differentiation in Susac syndrome was antigen driven was tested using repertoire sequencing. What the authors observed across the whole study: The number of individuals in the TCR sequencing and HLA analysis was recognized as being relatively small.

RNA was extracted with the RNeasy kit and 0.5 to 1 ug was reverse transcribed using random hexamers. The immunoSEQ multiplex PCR assay, covering 54 Vbeta and 13 Jbeta segments, was used to amplify TCR beta CDR3 regions. Bias from PCR amplification was corrected by using a synthetic template baseline for primer optimization and for computational correction. The paper's data handling went like this. Reads were assigned to V, D and J genes according to IMGT and analyzed in immunoSEQ Analyzer, with only productive sequences retained. Clonality was computed as one minus Shannon entropy normalized by log2 of the number of productive unique sequences. Public and private clones were assessed among the 100 most prevalent clones of each patient and control. A clone was defined as Susac-specific if it was absent from the healthy and MS cohorts, from about a thousand published viral clones and from other ImmuneACCESS disease sequences. TCRdb applied fastp at Q25 and MiXCR to the public reads, then kept only in-frame beta chains. CDR3 protein duplicates are merged, each entry listing the most common genes and DNA. The V and J calls here are based on TCRdb, not the publication. Recorded for this sample are 180,000 or so distinct CDR3 sequences; more than 90% of them occurred a single time. Approximately 0.09% of the sample lies in the top ten.

The V end loses 2 bases and the J end loses 6 bases, and a stretch of 9 bases separates them. CDR1 and CDR2, per the germline V gene, are KGHDR and SFDVKD. The CDR3 contains 13 residues, cysteine and phenylalanine counted. Left in the record is the CDR3 DNA by itself, 39 bases read in frame from the first base. Peripheral blood CD8+ and CD4+ T cells from healthy donors, Susac syndrome patients and multiple sclerosis patients were profiled by high-throughput TCR beta sequencing. The multiple sclerosis controls were treatment-naive patients who had stable or active relapsing-remitting disease and met the revised McDonald criteria. Bulk CD8+ and CD4+ T cells were purified by magnetic negative isolation, while CD8+ TEMRA cells were enriched using FACS. Blood was drawn into EDTA tubes, processed within 24 hours, and PBMCs were isolated by density gradient centrifugation. PBMCs intended for TCR sequencing were cryopreserved in liquid nitrogen and thawed later in a water bath at 37 degrees C. The sorted or isolated CD4+, CD8+ and CD8+ TEMRA cells had a purity of 90% or higher.

As for this clonotype: Its antigen is not yet known. The sample holds no much larger clone one base away, and base qualities are not on file.

The chain is assembled from TRBV24-1 and TRBJ1-2; the D gene cannot be named for sure. This sequence originates from a human donor with multiple sclerosis. The sequenced sample consisted of CD4+ T cells from PBMCs. Here is the DNA: TGTGCCACCAGTGATTATTCGGGCCATGGCTACACCTTC. Translated, it reads CATSDYSGHGYTF.